The 18 T cell receptor beta chains reported below all come from one sample, sequenced in a study of shared T cell receptors in the human thymus. The assay was immunoSEQ multiplex PCR, and TCRdb's table has in-frame clones only and misses some. The sample yields approximately 580,000 clones, approximately 80% seen once. The sample was also linked to a second study, of human thymus T cells.

The sequenced material came from thymocytes. These receptors were collected from a boy in the first two years of life with a congenital heart defect.

This clone was seen a few times. V is TRBV15 and J is TRBJ2-3; possible D gene TRBD2, 5 bases. CDR3 length: 14 residues. The V end was cut by 1 base, the J end by 2 bases, with 7 bases between. The germline V gene has CDR1 LNHNV and CDR2 YYDKDF (reference sequence). The CDR3 spells CATSRALVTDTQYF. The CDR3 nucleotides are TGTGCCACCAGCAGAGCACTAGTCACAGATACGCAGTATTTT. Complete variable domain (other parts from reference TRBV15 and TRBJ2-3): DAMVIQNPRYQVTQFGKPVTLSCSQTLNHNVMYWYQQKSSQAPKLLFHYYDKDFNNEADTPDNFQSRRPNTSFCFLDIRSPGLGDTAMYLCATSRALVTDTQYFGPGTRLTVL.

V is TRBV7-8 and J is TRBJ2-7; TRBD1 is a possible D gene (5 bases). Germline loops: CDR1 SGHVS, CDR2 FQNEAQ. Deletions cut 8 bases from V and 2 bases from J, with 10 bases between. The CDR3 totals 12 residues. The CDR3 sequence: CASGDRAYEQYF. The DNA for the CDR3 is TGTGCCAGCGGAGACAGAGCCTACGAGCAGTACTTC.

This chain links TRBV5-4 with TRBJ2-7; 9 positions agree with TRBD2. J lost 2 bases, V lost 0 bases, and 6 bases had no gene match. There are 16 residues in the CDR3. Germline V gene data show CDR1 as SGHNT and CDR2 as YYREEE (reference sequence). Here the CDR3 DNA reads TGTGCCAGCAGCTTGGATAGGCGACTAGCGGCCTACGAGCAGTACTTC. Its protein product is CASSLDRRLAAYEQYF. The full variable domain, completed using reference TRBV5-4 and TRBJ2-7, is ETGVTQSPTHLIKTRGQQVTLRCSSQSGHNTVSWYQQALGQGPQFIFQYYREEENGRGNFPPRFSGLQFPNYSSELNVNALELDDSALYLCASSLDRRLAAYEQYFGPGTRLTVT.

The J gene is TRBJ2-1, the V gene TRBV6-1; perhaps TRBD1 as D (5 bases). V was pared by 2 bases and J by 16 bases, with 12 bases between. The CDR3 is made up of 11 amino acids. CDR1 and CDR2 (germline): MNHNS, SASEGT. This CDR3 reads CASSEHRGLFF. CDR3 nucleotides: TGTGCCAGCAGTGAACATAGGGGCTTATTCTTC.

CDR3 loop: CASSTPRVFSGNTIYF. In nucleotides, the CDR3 is TGTGCCAGTAGTACCCCCCGGGTCTTCTCTGGAAACACCATATATTTT. This rearrangement joins TRBV19 to TRBJ1-3; D uncertain. The germline gives CDR1 LNHDA, CDR2 SQIVND (reference sequence). The CDR3 covers 16 residues. V gave up 4 bases and J gave up 0 bases, with 13 bases separating them.

The rearrangement uses TRBV12-5 and TRBJ2-2; 9 nucleotides agree with TRBD1. Germline CDR1 is LGHNT and CDR2 is FRNRAP. The CDR3 is 15 residues long. The V and J ends lost 5 bases and 3 bases, in that order; junction bases with no gene match: 4. CDR3 nucleotides: TGTGCTAGTGGTCCGGGACAGGGAGACACCGGGGAGCTGTTTTTT. Protein: CASGPGQGDTGELFF.

The chain combines TRBV11-3 with TRBJ2-1; TRBD2 matches at 9 bases. The length of the CDR3 is 19 residues. Germline V CDR1 and CDR2: SGHNT, YENEEA. Trimming at V came to 5 bases and at J to 1 base, leaving 15 bases not matched to a gene. The DNA for the CDR3 is TGTGCCAGCAGCGGACCGGGACTAGCCCTGGTGACTTCCTACAATGAGCAGTTCTTC. Its translation: CASSGPGLALVTSYNEQFF.

The gene calls are TRBV6-6 and TRBJ1-2; tentative D call: TRBD1 (5 bases). The CDR3 is 14 residues long. The V and J ends lost 7 bases and 7 bases respectively, with 19 bases between them. The germline V gene has CDR1 MNHNY and CDR2 SVGAGI (reference sequence). The CDR3 sequence is CASTGRGGSCGYTF. CDR3 sequence (DNA): TGTGCCAGCACGGGGAGGGGAGGAAGTTGTGGCTACACCTTC.

The rearrangement joins TRBV14 to TRBJ2-5, with 8 nucleotides matching TRBD1. This CDR3 has 15 amino acids. Per germline, CDR1 SGHDN and CDR2 FVKESK. V shed 4 bases, J shed 2 bases, and the junction held 6 bases outside the gene matches. The DNA for the CDR3 is TGTGCCAGCAGCCCCCGGACAGGGTGGCAAGAGACCCAGTACTTC. Its protein product is CASSPRTGWQETQYF.

The V and J genes are TRBV4-1 and TRBJ2-4, with 13 positions matching TRBD2. This CDR3 spans 18 amino acids. Losses at the gene ends were 4 bases for V and 0 bases for J; bases not matched to a gene: 6. Germline V gene lookup returns CDR1 MGHRA and CDR2 YSYEKL. CDR3 residues: CASSRGTSGILAKNIQYF. The DNA of the CDR3 is TGCGCCAGCAGCCGAGGGACTAGCGGGATCTTAGCCAAAAACATTCAGTACTTC.

This chain joins TRBV9 and TRBJ1-1; 8 nucleotides align to TRBD1. In germline, CDR1 is SGDLS, CDR2 YYNGEE. V lost 4 bases to trimming and J lost 5 bases; unmatched junction nucleotides: 4. The CDR3 contains 13 residues. The CDR3 region has the DNA TGTGCCAGCAGCTTCCGGACAGGGACTGAAGCTTTCTTT. Amino acids: CASSFRTGTEAFF. Full variable domain (remainder filled in from reference TRBV9 and TRBJ1-1): DSGVTQTPKHLITATGQRVTLRCSPRSGDLSVYWYQQSLDQGLQFLIQYYNGEERAKGNILERFSAQQFPDLHSELNLSSLELGDSALYFCASSFRTGTEAFFGQGTRLTVV.

The chain has TRBV4-2 and TRBJ2-3, with 7 nucleotides matching TRBD2. Germline loops: CDR1 LGHNA, CDR2 YNFKEQ. CDR3 length equals 18 residues. Unmatched junction bases numbered 13, after V lost 1 base and J lost 3 bases. The CDR3 bases are TGTGCCAGCAGCCAAGGTGGGTGGGGGGGAACGGTGACAGATACGCAGTATTTT. Its protein is CASSQGGWGGTVTDTQYF.

This clone was counted between two and nine times. This chain connects TRBV5-6 to TRBJ2-1; 13 bases are shared with TRBD2. V dropped 3 bases and J dropped 5; count of bases not matched to a gene: 11. The CDR3 has 18 residues. Looked up from germline, CDR1 is SGHDT and CDR2 is YYEEEE. The CDR3 protein is CASSYYRKLAGGDNEQFF. The CDR3 region has the DNA TGTGCCAGCAGCTATTACCGCAAACTAGCGGGAGGGGACAATGAGCAGTTCTTC. Drawing the rest from reference TRBV5-6 and TRBJ2-1, the complete variable domain is DAGVTQSPTHLIKTRGQQVTLRCSPKSGHDTVSWYQQALGQGPQFIFQYYEEEERQRGNFPDRFSGHQFPNYSSELNVNALLLGDSALYLCASSYYRKLAGGDNEQFFGPGTRLTVL.

This rearrangement joins TRBV28 to TRBJ2-7; D gene uncertain. The CDR3 has 13 residues. CDR1 and CDR2 from the germline V gene are MDHEN and SYDVKM. V was pared by 1 base and J by 2 bases, with 6 bases between. This CDR3 is CASSLSRPYEQYF. The CDR3 DNA reads as TGTGCCAGCAGTTTATCTCGTCCCTACGAGCAGTACTTC.

The chain joins TRBV28 to TRBJ2-7, with D perhaps TRBD2 (6 bases). The CDR3 is 14 amino acids. V lost 3 bases, J lost 5 bases, and 14 bases lay in between. Germline CDR1 MDHEN, CDR2 SYDVKM. CDR3 in amino acids: CASSFLEGRDEQYF. CDR3 DNA sequence: TGTGCCAGCAGTTTCCTGGAGGGAAGGGACGAGCAGTACTTC.

The chain employs TRBV30 and TRBJ2-3, with 7 bases fitting TRBD1. The CDR3 contains 13 residues. Germline CDR1 is GTSNPN and CDR2 is SVGIG (reference sequence). Germline trimming cut 1 base from V and 7 bases from J; bases unmatched to any gene: 5. In DNA form, the CDR3 reads TGTGCCTGGAGTGCAGGGGGTTCGAATACGCAGTATTTT. It is translated as CAWSAGGSNTQYF.

This clone was counted once. This sequence joins TRBV19 and TRBJ2-7, with TRBD1 as a possible D gene (6 bases). V was clipped by 5 bases and J by 2 bases, with 19 bases between them. The CDR3 consists of 16 residues. Germline lookup yields CDR1 LNHDA and CDR2 SQIVND (reference sequence). CDR3 sequence: CASSATAGAPAYEQYF. CDR3 sequence (DNA): TGTGCCAGTAGTGCCACCGCAGGGGCTCCGGCCTACGAGCAGTACTTC.

This clone was detected only a few times. This chain joins TRBV5-8 and TRBJ1-5; D is possibly TRBD1 (6 bases). The CDR3 runs to 15 residues. Germline CDR1 SGHTS, CDR2 YDEGEE. The ends were cut back, 4 bases at V and 3 bases at J, with 14 bases in the middle. CDR3 loop: CASSVESGVNQPQHF. In DNA, the CDR3 is TGTGCCAGCAGCGTGGAGTCAGGGGTCAATCAGCCCCAGCATTTT. Looking up the rest from reference TRBV5-8 and TRBJ1-5 gives the full variable domain: EAGVTQSPTHLIKTRGQQATLRCSPISGHTSVYWYQQALGLGLQFLLWYDEGEERNRGNFPPRFSGRQFPNYSSELNVNALELEDSALYLCASSVESGVNQPQHFGDGTRLSIL.